This T cell receptor beta chain was recorded in a study of blood T cell repertoires in COVID-19. This clone was observed once. Germline V lookup: CDR1 LNHNV, CDR2 YYDKDF (reference sequence). V was clipped by 0 bases and J by 0 bases; unmatched bases: 8. The CDR3 consists of 17 residues. The protocol was immunoSEQ multiplex PCR, while the TCRdb copy is restricted to in-frame clones and leaves out a portion. The table records roughly 290,000 clones, approximately 89% of them present only once. The sequenced sample consisted of peripheral blood. The receptor was derived from a woman in her forties or fifties who had recovered from COVID-19. The J gene is TRBJ2-7, the V gene TRBV15; 7 positions agree with TRBD2. The CDR3 nucleotides read TGTGCCACCAGCAGAGATCGGAGCGGGGCTCACTCCTACGAGCAGTACTTC. It codes for CATSRDRSGAHSYEQYF.